Below are 20 T cell receptor beta chains sequenced from a single sample in a study of T cell responses to AZD1222 COVID-19 vaccine. Data came from immunoSEQ multiplex PCR; TCRdb stores just in-frame clones and leaves some out. This table has roughly 150,000 clones, approximately 90% appearing once. Material: peripheral blood, obtained on day 0 of AZD1222 vaccination. Every receptor here comes from an adult in good health.

This chain links TRBV4-1 with TRBJ2-1; D may be TRBD2 (6 bases). This CDR3 is 16 amino acids long. Trimming took 0 bases from V and 5 from J, leaving 14 bases between them. Germline V lookup: CDR1 MGHRA, CDR2 YSYEKL. The CDR3 spells CASSQDPASADNEQFF. The CDR3 DNA reads as TGCGCCAGCAGCCAAGATCCGGCTAGCGCCGACAATGAGCAGTTCTTC.

V is TRBV11-3 and J is TRBJ2-7, with 12 bases lining up with TRBD2. V was clipped by 0 bases and J by 5 bases; unmatched bases: 14. CDR3 length equals 19 residues. CDR1 is SGHNT, CDR2 YENEEA, per germline. The CDR3 is CASSLETLKTSGRNDEQYF. CDR3 nucleotide sequence: TGTGCCAGCAGCTTAGAGACCCTGAAGACTAGCGGGAGAAACGACGAGCAGTACTTC.

The CDR3 DNA is TGTGCCAGCAGCCTGGAAGGAGGGCCGGAGACCCAGTACTTC. Amino acids: CASSLEGGPETQYF. The rearrangement uses TRBV4-2 and TRBJ2-5, with D possibly TRBD2 on 6 matching bases. Trimming removed 4 bases at V and 5 bases at J, with 14 bases between. Germline V lookup: CDR1 LGHNA, CDR2 YNFKEQ. This CDR3 is built from 14 residues.

The genes are TRBV6-5 and TRBJ1-2; no clear D gene. V was trimmed by 0 bases and J by 7 bases, leaving 9 bases between them. Germline CDR1 and CDR2: MNHEY and SVGAGI. There are 13 residues in the CDR3. As DNA, the CDR3 is TGTGCCAGCAGTTACTCGGGGATAGGTGGCTACACCTTC. As protein: CASSYSGIGGYTF.

The chain combines TRBV21-1 with TRBJ2-7; the table gives TRBD1 as D, unverified against the DNA. TRBV21-1 is a pseudogene segment. The CDR3 covers 14 residues. This chain's CDR3 is CASSSRDSPYEQYF. The CDR3 coding sequence is TGTGCCAGCAGCAGCCGGGACAGTCCCTACGAGCAGTACTTC.

This chain uses TRBV30 with TRBJ1-1; D possibly corresponds to TRBD1 (6 bases). Germline lookup yields CDR1 GTSNPN and CDR2 SVGIG (reference sequence). The CDR3 totals 11 residues. V dropped 3 bases and J dropped 8 bases, with 10 bases sitting between them. CDR3 nucleotides: TGTGCCTGGAGACGGGGGCAGGAAGCTTTCTTT. Translating gives CAWRRGQEAFF.

CDR3 bases: TGCGCCAGCGACCGACAGCTTTCCTACGAGCAGTACTTC. Protein product: CASDRQLSYEQYF. The chain is built from TRBV10-2 and TRBJ2-7, with a weak D call TRBD1 (5 bases). Germline loops: CDR1 WSHSY, CDR2 SAAADI. The CDR3 consists of 13 residues. With 8 bases removed from V and 1 base from J, the gap between germline ends came to 12 bases.

This clone showed up just once. The CDR3 here is CASSPGQSNYGYTF. For the CDR3, the DNA is TGTGCCAGCAGCCCCGGACAGTCTAACTATGGCTACACCTTC. The genes are TRBV14 and TRBJ1-2; a weak D match, TRBD1 (6 bases). Between the trimmed V and J ends, which lost 4 bases and 0 bases, there was a span of 9 bases. Looked up from germline, CDR1 is SGHDN and CDR2 is FVKESK. CDR3 size: 14 residues.

This clone is a singleton in its sample. This specimen includes other DNA sequences encoding the same CDR3. The CDR3 loop is CASSPTNTGELFF. Written as DNA, the CDR3 is TGTGCCAGCAGTCCGACGAACACCGGGGAGCTGTTTTTT. The rearrangement joins TRBV27 to TRBJ2-2; D gene unclear. The V end lost 5 bases, the J end lost 0 bases, and 4 bases lay between the germline ends. The CDR3 spans 13 residues. Germline V lookup: CDR1 MNHEY, CDR2 SMNVEV (reference sequence).

This rearrangement joins TRBV3-1 (or the pseudogene TRBV3-2) to TRBJ2-5; TRBD2 agrees at 13 bases. With V trimmed by 0 bases and J by 4 bases, 14 bases remained unmatched. This CDR3 spans 20 amino acids. Germline CDR1 LGHDT, CDR2 YNNKEL (reference sequence). CDR3 amino acids: CASSQDLPTSGRKQRETQYF. The CDR3 DNA sequence: TGTGCCAGCAGCCAAGATTTACCGACTAGCGGGAGGAAACAACGAGAGACCCAGTACTTC.

This clone has just one count. This specimen includes other DNA sequences encoding the same CDR3. The chain joins TRBV30 to TRBJ1-5, with a tentative D call TRBD1 (5 bases). Trimming left V 1 base short and J 1 base short, with 5 bases between. In germline, CDR1 is GTSNPN, CDR2 SVGIG (reference sequence). This CDR3 is built from 13 residues. Here the CDR3 reads CAWSGGSNQPQHF. CDR3 in DNA: TGTGCCTGGAGTGGGGGGAGCAATCAGCCCCAGCATTTT.

V gene TRBV2 combines with J gene TRBJ2-5; unclear D gene. Germline lookup yields CDR1 SNHLY and CDR2 FYNNEI. Trimming removed 10 bases from V and 5 bases from J, with 5 bases in between. The CDR3 extends over 9 amino acids. The CDR3 here is CATGETQYF. The CDR3 DNA reads as TGTGCCACCGGGGAGACCCAGTACTTC.

CDR3 loop: CASRKIGGGEAGNTIYF. As DNA, the CDR3 is TGCGCCAGCAGAAAAATTGGAGGAGGGGAGGCTGGAAACACCATATATTTT. This chain joins TRBV4-1 and TRBJ1-3; perhaps TRBD1 as D (5 bases). The germline V gene has CDR1 MGHRA and CDR2 YSYEKL. The CDR3 totals 17 residues. The V gene lost 6 bases and the J gene lost 2 bases, with 20 bases spanning the gap.

The chain joins TRBV5-1 to TRBJ2-7; TRBD2 aligns across 12 bases. Germline V gene lookup returns CDR1 SGHRS and CDR2 YFSETQ. The CDR3 loop spans 19 amino acids. Trimming cost V 3 bases and J 0 bases; bases outside gene matches: 13. The CDR3 coding sequence is TGCGCCAGCAGCTCTGGCGGCCTAGCGGGAGGGCCGGGCTCCTACGAGCAGTACTTC. Translating gives CASSSGGLAGGPGSYEQYF.

CDR3 loop: CASSLDAFPQSEQYF. The CDR3 DNA reads TGTGCCAGCAGTTTAGATGCGTTCCCCCAAAGCGAGCAGTACTTC. This rearrangement joins TRBV27 to TRBJ2-7; D ambiguous. Germline CDR1 is MNHEY and CDR2 is SMNVEV (reference sequence). This CDR3 has 15 amino acids. Trimming took 2 bases from V and 6 from J, leaving 17 bases between them.

Concerning this clone: Other DNA sequences in the same sample also yield this CDR3. V and J are TRBV29-1 and TRBJ1-4; D not certain. This CDR3 has 12 amino acids. The germline CDR1 and CDR2 sequences are SQVTM and ANQGSEA. Trimming cost V 5 bases and J 0 bases, with 4 bases left between them. The CDR3 here is CSVLATNEKLFF. The CDR3 nucleotides are TGCAGCGTTCTGGCAACTAATGAAAAACTGTTTTTT.

This clone occurred once. The chain combines TRBV3-1 (or the pseudogene TRBV3-2) with TRBJ1-3, with D possibly matching TRBD1 (6 bases). V lost 0 bases to trimming and J lost 0 bases, with 12 bases between them. Per germline, CDR1 LGHDT and CDR2 YNNKEL (reference sequence). The CDR3 loop spans 17 amino acids. This CDR3 is CASSQDAGGLSGNTIYF. The CDR3, as DNA: TGTGCCAGCAGCCAAGATGCCGGGGGGCTCTCTGGAAACACCATATATTTT.

The count of this clone is one. The chain carries TRBV2 and TRBJ1-5; D is uncertain. This CDR3 is built from 13 residues. V lost 6 bases, J lost 3 bases, and 9 bases lay in between. From germline, CDR1 is SNHLY and CDR2 FYNNEI. DNA for the CDR3: TGTGCCAGCAGAGACACCTTCAATCAGCCCCAGCATTTT. This encodes CASRDTFNQPQHF.

The rearrangement uses TRBV5-1 and TRBJ2-5; 10 positions match TRBD2. CDR3 length: 15 residues. Trimming at V came to 5 bases and at J to 4 bases, leaving 8 bases not matched to a gene. CDR1 and CDR2 (germline): SGHRS, YFSETQ. The CDR3 loop is CASRVSGGQGETQYF. CDR3 nucleotide sequence: TGCGCCAGCAGAGTTAGCGGGGGGCAGGGAGAGACCCAGTACTTC.

The V call is TRBV28, the J call TRBJ2-1, with 12 positions matching TRBD2. The length of the CDR3 is 17 residues. Trimming cost V 5 bases and J 8 bases; bases outside gene matches: 13. Germline CDR1 MDHEN, CDR2 SYDVKM. The chain's CDR3 is CASSPSASGRVGDEQFF. The CDR3 DNA is TGTGCCAGCAGTCCCTCCGCTAGCGGGAGGGTCGGCGATGAGCAGTTCTTC. The variable domain in full, completed from reference TRBV28 and TRBJ2-1, reads DVKVTQSSRYLVKRTGEKVFLECVQDMDHENMFWYRQDPGLGLRLIYFSYDVKMKEKGDIPEGYSVSREKKERFSLILESASTNQTSMYLCASSPSASGRVGDEQFFGPGTRLTVL.